This is a list of T cell receptor beta chains from one sample in a study of T-cell memory formation after mild COVID-19. TCRdb reprocessed the 5' RACE reads with MiXCR, giving one entry per CDR3 protein. The table records tens of thousands of distinct CDR3 sequences, about 13% of them present only once. Source material: PBMCs or a T cell subset sorted from them (not recorded which). The receptors stem from an adult woman who had mild COVID-19 (a few samples of this study predate the infection). Cell type and time point are not known. Each CDR3 is given with its conserved first and last residue. The D gene is left open where the match is weak. Not all rows give a size; the values are once, few, many and, for expanded clones, a class.

many,-,TRBV5-1,TRBJ2-1,TGCGCCAGCAGCTTGGCTCAGCGACAAAGGTGGAATGAGCAGTTCTTC,CASSLAQRQRWNEQFF
few,TRBD2,TRBV9,TRBJ2-3,TGTGCCAGCAGCGTAGCGGGGAGCGGGAGCTGGGGCGATACGCAGTATTTT,CASSVAGSGSWGDTQYF
-,TRBD2,TRBV29-1,TRBJ2-1,TGCAGCGTTGGGTTCCCGGGGAGGGTAGGTGGCGGTGAGCAGTTCTTC,CSVGFPGRVGGGEQFF
-,-,TRBV24-1,TRBJ2-5,TGTGCCACCAGTGATTTATTCGGGGGAAGGCGGGAGACCCAGTACTTC,CATSDLFGGRRETQYF
many,TRBD1,TRBV7-6,TRBJ2-7,TGTGCCAGCAGCTTAGGGACAGGGGGCGAGCAGTACTTC,CASSLGTGGEQYF
few,-,TRBV5-6,TRBJ2-2,TGTGCCAGCAGCTCCGGAGTCGGGGAGCTGTTTTTT,CASSSGVGELFF
few,TRBD2,TRBV11-2,TRBJ2-7,TGTGCCAGCAGCTTAGTTACTAGCGGACCCAACTACGAGCAGTACTTC,CASSLVTSGPNYEQYF
few,-,TRBV6-2/TRBV6-3,TRBJ2-1,TGTGCCAGCAGTTACCTTACGTTTGGGGGTTTTCGATCCTACAATGAGCAGTTCTTC,CASSYLTFGGFRSYNEQFF
many,TRBD1,TRBV5-6,TRBJ2-3,TGTGCCAGCAGCTTCGGACAGGGAACAGATACGCAGTATTTT,CASSFGQGTDTQYF
few,-,TRBV9,TRBJ1-3,TGTGCCAGCAGCGTAGCAGTAGAAGGACACTCTGGAAACACCATATATTTT,CASSVAVEGHSGNTIYF
few,-,TRBV4-1,TRBJ1-1,TGCGCCAGCAGCCAAGTCAGGGGGAACACTGAAGCTTTCTTT,CASSQVRGNTEAFF
few,-,TRBV11-2,TRBJ2-3,TGTGCCAGCAGCCTGATATTTAGCACAGATACGCAGTATTTT,CASSLIFSTDTQYF
many,-,TRBV6-5,TRBJ2-1,TGTGCCAGCAGCCCTAACAATGAGCAGTTCTTC,CASSPNNEQFF
-,TRBD2,TRBV7-9,TRBJ2-1,TGTGCCAGCAGCTTAGTTACGGGAGGAGGCAATGAGCAGTTCTTC,CASSLVTGGGNEQFF
few,-,TRBV24-1,TRBJ2-1,TGTGCCACCAGTGACCCCGGAGGTGCGGCCAGGGCCTACAATGAGCAGTTCTTC,CATSDPGGAARAYNEQFF
-,TRBD1,TRBV29-1,TRBJ2-3,TGCAGCGTTGATCCCCCAGGGGGCGCAGGGGATACGCAGTATTTT,CSVDPPGGAGDTQYF
few,TRBD1,TRBV7-3,TRBJ1-6,TGTGCCAGCAGCTTAGGGGACAGGTGGGGTTCACCCCTCCACTTT,CASSLGDRWGSPLHF
-,-,TRBV6-1,TRBJ2-3,TGTGCCAGCAGTGACCTAAGGTCGGCTCCCAGCACAGATACGCAGTATTTT,CASSDLRSAPSTDTQYF
few,-,TRBV7-6,TRBJ1-6,TGTGCCAGCAGACCGGGTCCGGGGGGCTCCAATTCACCCCTCCACTTT,CASRPGPGGSNSPLHF
-,-,TRBV24-1,TRBJ2-3,TGTGCCACCAGTGTAGTGGGGGGCCACCCAGATACGCAGTATTTT,CATSVVGGHPDTQYF
-,TRBD1,TRBV12-3/TRBV12-4,TRBJ2-7,TGTGCCAGCAGTCCCCGGGAAGGGGGCTCGAAAGAGCAGTACTTC,CASSPREGGSKEQYF
few,TRBD2,TRBV13,TRBJ2-1,TGTGCCAGCAGCACCTACCTAGCGGGGGATGGTGAGCAGTTCTTC,CASSTYLAGDGEQFF
-,TRBD1,TRBV5-1,TRBJ2-7,TGCGCCAGCAGCTTGGGGGGGACAGGGGGCCACGAGCAGTACTTC,CASSLGGTGGHEQYF
few,TRBD2,TRBV7-9,TRBJ2-1,TGTGCCAGCAGCGCGGGACTAGTCAACAATGAGCAGTTCTTC,CASSAGLVNNEQFF
-,-,TRBV12-3/TRBV12-4,TRBJ1-5,TGTGCCAGCAGCTTCGGACCTAATCAGCCCCAGCATTTT,CASSFGPNQPQHF
-,TRBD2,TRBV20-1,TRBJ2-7,TGCAGTGCCCTGGGACTAGTTGGGTACGAGCAGTACTTC,CSALGLVGYEQYF
-,TRBD2,TRBV7-7,TRBJ2-1,TGTGCCAGCAGCTTAGACGGGGGGGAAGAGCAGTTCTTC,CASSLDGGEEQFF
-,TRBD2,TRBV15,TRBJ2-1,TGTGCCACCAGCTCGGGACTAGCAACCTACAATGAGCAGTTCTTC,CATSSGLATYNEQFF
few,TRBD1,TRBV11-2,TRBJ2-7,TGTGCCAGCAGCTTATTGACAGGGGGCTCTAACCAGCAGTACTTC,CASSLLTGGSNQQYF
-,-,TRBV7-3,TRBJ2-2,TGTGCCAGCAGCTTACGGCCGGGATTAAACACCGGGGAGCTGTTTTTT,CASSLRPGLNTGELFF
-,TRBD1,TRBV9,TRBJ2-1,TGTGCCAGCAGCGGCCGGACAGGGGGTGATTACAATGAGCAGTTCTTC,CASSGRTGGDYNEQFF
-,-,TRBV9,TRBJ1-5,TGTGCCAGCAGCCCACAGGGCAATCAGCCCCAGCATTTT,CASSPQGNQPQHF
-,-,TRBV15,TRBJ2-3,TGTGCCACCAGCAGGGCGAGCACAGATACGCAGTATTTT,CATSRASTDTQYF
-,TRBD1,TRBV4-3,TRBJ1-2,TGCGCCAGCAGCCAGTGGACAGGGAATAACTATGGCTACACCTTC,CASSQWTGNNYGYTF
few,TRBD2,TRBV18,TRBJ2-7,TGTGCCAGCTCACTCGGGAGGGCCTACGAGCAGTACTTC,CASSLGRAYEQYF
few,TRBD1,TRBV6-2/TRBV6-3,TRBJ1-1,TGTGCCAGCAGTTACTTGGGACAGAGCACTGAAGCTTTCTTT,CASSYLGQSTEAFF
-,-,TRBV20-1,TRBJ2-2,TGCAGTGCTAGAGATCGAGGGCCTAGCAAATTTCAAAGGAACACCGGGGAGCTGTTTTTT,CSARDRGPSKFQRNTGELFF
few,-,TRBV4-2,TRBJ2-7,TGTGCCAGCAGCCAAATAGAGCGGCCCTACGAGCAGTACTTC,CASSQIERPYEQYF
-,-,TRBV30,TRBJ2-2,TGTGCCTGGAGTGTACGGGGTACAGGGTGGGAGCCTACCGGGGAGCTGTTTTTT,CAWSVRGTGWEPTGELFF
many,TRBD1,TRBV7-2,TRBJ2-1,TGTGCCAGCAGCTTAGGGCAGGGGGCCGGCAATGAGCAGTTCTTC,CASSLGQGAGNEQFF
-,TRBD2,TRBV20-1,TRBJ2-5,TGCAGTGCTAGAATCCGGACTAGAGAGGAGACCCAGTACTTC,CSARIRTREETQYF
-,-,TRBV12-3/TRBV12-4,TRBJ1-3,TGTGCCAGCACCCGGGACGGTGGAAACACCATATATTTT,CASTRDGGNTIYF
few,-,TRBV5-1,TRBJ2-2,TGCGCCAGCAGCTGGGCAGACGACACCGGGGAGCTGTTTTTT,CASSWADDTGELFF
few,-,TRBV2,TRBJ2-2,TGTGCCGGTGTGGGCGGAGCGAACACCGGGGAGCTGTTTTTT,CAGVGGANTGELFF
many,TRBD2,TRBV7-9,TRBJ2-7,TGTGCCAGCAGCTCCGGGACTAGCGGGAGAGGGTTGCCTTGGGAGCAGTACTTC,CASSSGTSGRGLPWEQYF
-,TRBD1,TRBV12-3/TRBV12-4,TRBJ2-7,TGTGCCAGCGGCACCCCGGGACAGGGCTCCTACGAGCAGTACTTC,CASGTPGQGSYEQYF
-,-,TRBV4-1,TRBJ1-1,TGCGCCAGCAGCCAAGCCGGGACCCAATTGAACACTGAAGCTTTCTTT,CASSQAGTQLNTEAFF